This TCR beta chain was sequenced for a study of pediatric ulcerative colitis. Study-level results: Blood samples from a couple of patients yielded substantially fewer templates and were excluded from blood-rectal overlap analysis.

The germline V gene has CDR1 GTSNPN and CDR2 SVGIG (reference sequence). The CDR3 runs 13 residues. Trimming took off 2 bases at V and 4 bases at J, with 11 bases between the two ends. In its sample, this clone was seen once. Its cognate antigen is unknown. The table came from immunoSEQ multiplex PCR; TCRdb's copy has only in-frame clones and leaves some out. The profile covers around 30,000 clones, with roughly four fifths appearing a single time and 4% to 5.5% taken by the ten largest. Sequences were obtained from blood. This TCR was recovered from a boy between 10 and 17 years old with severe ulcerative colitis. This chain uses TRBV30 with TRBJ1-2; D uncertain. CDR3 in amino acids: CAWSYNTIYGYTF. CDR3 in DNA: TGTGCCTGGAGTTACAATACCATCTATGGCTACACCTTC.